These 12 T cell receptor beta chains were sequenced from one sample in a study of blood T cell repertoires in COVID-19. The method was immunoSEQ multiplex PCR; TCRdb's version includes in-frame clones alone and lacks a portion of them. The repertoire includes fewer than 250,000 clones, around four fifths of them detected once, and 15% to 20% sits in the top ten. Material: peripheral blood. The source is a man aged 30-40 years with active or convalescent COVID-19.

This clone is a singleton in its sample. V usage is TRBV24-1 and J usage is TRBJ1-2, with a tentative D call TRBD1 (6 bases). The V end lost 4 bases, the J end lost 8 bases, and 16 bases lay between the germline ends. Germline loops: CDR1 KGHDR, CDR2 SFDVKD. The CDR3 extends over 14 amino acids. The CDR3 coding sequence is TGTGCCACCAGTGACCGCACAGGGTTTGGAGGCTACACCTTC. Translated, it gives CATSDRTGFGGYTF.

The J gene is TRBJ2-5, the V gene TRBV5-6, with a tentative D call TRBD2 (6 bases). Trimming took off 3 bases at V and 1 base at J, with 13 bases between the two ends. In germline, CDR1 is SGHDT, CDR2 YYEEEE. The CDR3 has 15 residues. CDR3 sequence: CASSSWGLAQETQYF. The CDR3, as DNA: TGTGCCAGCAGCTCGTGGGGACTGGCCCAAGAGACCCAGTACTTC.

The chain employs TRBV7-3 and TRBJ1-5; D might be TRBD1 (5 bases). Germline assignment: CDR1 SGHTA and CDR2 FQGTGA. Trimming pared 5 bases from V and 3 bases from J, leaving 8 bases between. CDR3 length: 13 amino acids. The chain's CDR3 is CASSAGNNQPQHF. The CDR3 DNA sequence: TGTGCCAGCAGCGCAGGGAACAATCAGCCCCAGCATTTT.

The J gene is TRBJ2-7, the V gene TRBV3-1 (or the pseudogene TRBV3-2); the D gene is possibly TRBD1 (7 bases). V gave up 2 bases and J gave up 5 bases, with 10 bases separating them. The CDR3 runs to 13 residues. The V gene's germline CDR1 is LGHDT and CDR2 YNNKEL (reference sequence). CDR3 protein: CASSQQGGHEQYF. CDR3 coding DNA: TGTGCCAGCAGCCAACAGGGGGGACACGAGCAGTACTTC.

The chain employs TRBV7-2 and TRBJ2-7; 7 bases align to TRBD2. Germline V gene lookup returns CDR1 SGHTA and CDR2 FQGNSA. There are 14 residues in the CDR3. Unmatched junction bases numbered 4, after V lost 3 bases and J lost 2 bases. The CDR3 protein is CASSFTSDTYEQYF. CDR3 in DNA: TGTGCCAGCAGCTTTACTAGCGACACCTACGAGCAGTACTTC.

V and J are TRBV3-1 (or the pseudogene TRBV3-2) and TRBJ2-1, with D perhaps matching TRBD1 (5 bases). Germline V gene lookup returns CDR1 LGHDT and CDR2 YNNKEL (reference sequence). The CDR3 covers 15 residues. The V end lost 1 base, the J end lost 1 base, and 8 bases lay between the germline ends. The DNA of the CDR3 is TGTGCCAGCAGCCAAGCCAGACAGTCCTACAATGAGCAGTTCTTC. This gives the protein CASSQARQSYNEQFF.

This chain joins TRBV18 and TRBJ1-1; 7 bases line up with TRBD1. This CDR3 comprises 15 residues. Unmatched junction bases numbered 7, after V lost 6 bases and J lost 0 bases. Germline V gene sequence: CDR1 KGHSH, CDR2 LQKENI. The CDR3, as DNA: TGTGCCAGCTCGCTTCAGGACAGGTTGAACACTGAAGCTTTCTTT. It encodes CASSLQDRLNTEAFF.

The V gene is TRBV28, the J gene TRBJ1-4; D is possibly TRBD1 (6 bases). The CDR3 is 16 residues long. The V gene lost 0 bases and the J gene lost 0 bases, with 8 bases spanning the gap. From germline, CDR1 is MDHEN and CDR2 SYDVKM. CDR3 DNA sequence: TGTGCCAGCAGTTTATGGGGGGCCCCAACTAATGAAAAACTGTTTTTT. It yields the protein CASSLWGAPTNEKLFF.

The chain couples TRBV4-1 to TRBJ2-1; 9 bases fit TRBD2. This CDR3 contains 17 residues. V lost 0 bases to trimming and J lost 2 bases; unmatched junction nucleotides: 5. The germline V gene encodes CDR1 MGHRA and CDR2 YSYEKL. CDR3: CASSQDIAGVPYNEQFF. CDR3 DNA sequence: TGCGCCAGCAGCCAAGATATAGCGGGGGTTCCCTACAATGAGCAGTTCTTC.

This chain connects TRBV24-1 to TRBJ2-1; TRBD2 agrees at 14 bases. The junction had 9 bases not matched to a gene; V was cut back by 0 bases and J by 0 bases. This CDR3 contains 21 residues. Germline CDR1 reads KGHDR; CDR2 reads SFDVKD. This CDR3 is CATSDLQTSGRAATSYNEQFF. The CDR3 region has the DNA TGTGCCACCAGTGATTTGCAGACTAGCGGGAGGGCCGCTACCTCCTACAATGAGCAGTTCTTC.

CDR3: CASSTGLAVYEQYF. CDR3 in DNA: TGTGCCAGCAGTACAGGACTAGCGGTCTACGAGCAGTACTTC. J is TRBJ2-7 and V is TRBV28; TRBD2 agrees at 10 bases. The V and J ends lost 5 bases and 3 bases, in that order; junction bases with no gene match: 4. Germline CDR1 reads MDHEN; CDR2 reads SYDVKM. The CDR3 runs to 14 residues. The variable domain in full, with the rest retrieved from reference TRBV28 and TRBJ2-7, is DVKVTQSSRYLVKRTGEKVFLECVQDMDHENMFWYRQDPGLGLRLIYFSYDVKMKEKGDIPEGYSVSREKKERFSLILESASTNQTSMYLCASSTGLAVYEQYFGPGTRLTVT.

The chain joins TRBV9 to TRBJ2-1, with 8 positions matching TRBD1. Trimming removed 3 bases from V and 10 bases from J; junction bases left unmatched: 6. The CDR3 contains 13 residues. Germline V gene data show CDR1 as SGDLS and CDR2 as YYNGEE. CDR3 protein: CASSAGGAGEQFF. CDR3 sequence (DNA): TGTGCCAGCAGCGCAGGGGGCGCGGGGGAGCAGTTCTTC.